This T cell receptor (beta chain) was found in a study of read filtering for tumor transcriptome and immune sequencing (dated by TCRdb to 2018 to 2021). Regarding the study in general: The cohort was composed of about 16 male and some 15 female patients, with a mean age of about 68 years and an age range of roughly 40 to 80. TCR-region mapped reads per sample ranged from about 3.5 to 10.27 million with IR-seq versus only about 75 to 1,400 with RNA-seq. After DNase treatment, whole-transcriptome libraries were prepared with the TruSeq RNA Access Library Prep Kit. Under revised international staging, roughly 8 patients fell into R-ISS I, 15 or so into R-ISS II and roughly 7 into R-ISS III. Using the same bone marrow samples, the study compared TCR repertoires obtained by targeted immune repertoire sequencing with those obtained by bulk whole-transcriptome sequencing. As a main aim, a read-filtering strategy for immune repertoire data was addressed, with the specific question being whether clonotypes supported by a single read should be removed.

This clonotype was seen ten or more times. Its antigen remains undetermined. The sample holds no much larger clone one base away, and base qualities are not on file. Each patient had bone marrow sampled at the time of active disease. Bone marrow mononuclear cells were isolated by Ficoll-Hypaque density gradient centrifugation. Myeloma plasma cells were removed and CD138-negative cells were obtained by negative selection following labeling with CD138 magnetic microbeads on a MACS separator. The purity of the isolated cells was checked by flow cytometry with CD138 antibodies on an Attune NxT. Total RNA was extracted with TRIzol reagent and quantified with a NanoDrop spectrophotometer. For each patient, paired RNA-seq and IR-seq were run on the CD138-negative bone marrow sample from that patient. What the work shows at the level of the full study, not this receptor alone: The sorted CD138-negative fraction was not purified T cells but a mixed bone marrow immune population. Single-read clonotypes made up around 86% of clonotypes but only 3% to 4% of total reads in IR-seq, compared with 65% to 75% of clonotypes and roughly 45% of reads in RNA-seq. The correlation between IR-seq and RNA-seq shared clonotype proportions rose when single-read clonotypes were removed. Compared with RNA-seq, IR-seq captured clonotypes at much greater depth and more reliably, and a smaller IR-seq throughput was enough to identify most of the shared clonotypes.

TCR libraries were built from 400 ng RNA with the Immunoverse kit, using molecular barcoded adaptors covering alpha/delta and beta/gamma chains. TCR library preparation used the same RNA that was used for transcriptome sequencing. Sequencing of the TCR libraries was done on an Illumina HiSeq 4000 with 2 x 150 cycles. Per the original workflow: Using MiXCR, which included quality filtering and error correction, TCR reads were aligned to human V, D, J and C references and then assembled into CDR3 clonotypes. The tcR package in R was used to analyze clonotype counts and gene usage diversity. Raw mapping reads were checked after the RNA-seq reads had been mapped by STAR aligner version 2.5.3a onto the human GRCh37 genome. To test the effect of sequencing depth on detected clonotypes, IR-seq fastq files were randomly downsampled using Seqtk 1.3. TCRdb took the public reads, trimmed them with fastp at Q25, ran MiXCR for clone calling and kept in-frame beta chains. One record per CDR3 amino acid sequence lists the most common genes and DNA. The V and J calls shown here were made by TCRdb, not taken from the authors' results. This sample holds roughly 27,000 distinct CDR3 sequences; approximately 15% were observed only once. Roughly two fifths of the sample is in the top ten clones.

CDR1 and CDR2, looked up from the germline V gene, are SQVTM and ANQGSEA. Reading from cysteine to phenylalanine, the CDR3 counts 15 amino acids. Of the read, only the CDR3 DNA is kept; its 45 bases are in frame from base 1. After removal of 1 base from V and 2 bases from J, the junction retains 7 bases not matched to a gene. The sequence was obtained from a donor over 35 with multiple myeloma. The rearrangement combines TRBV29-1 with TRBJ2-5, and 7 junctional nucleotides match TRBD1. Sequenced input: a population of CD138-negative cells sorted from bone marrow. The sample's cell subset or site label is to be understood as: bone marrow mononuclear cells depleted of CD138+ plasma/myeloma cells by negative magnetic selection. The DNA sequence is as follows: TGCAGCGTTGAAGGTCCGGGACAGTTACAAGAGACCCAGTACTTC. Its protein is CSVEGPGQLQETQYF.